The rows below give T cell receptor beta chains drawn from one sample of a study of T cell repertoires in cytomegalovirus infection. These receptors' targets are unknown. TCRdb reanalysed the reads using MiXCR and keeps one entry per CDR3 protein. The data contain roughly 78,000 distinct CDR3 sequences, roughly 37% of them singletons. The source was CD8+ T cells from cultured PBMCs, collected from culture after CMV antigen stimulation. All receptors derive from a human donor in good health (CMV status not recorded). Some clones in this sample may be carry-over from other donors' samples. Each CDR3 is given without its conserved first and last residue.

CDR3 protein: ASSLIGSYSNQPQH; J gene: TRBJ1-5; V gene: TRBV5-8; CDR3 length: 14
CDR3 protein: ASSLVETSVDTQY; J gene: TRBJ2-3; V gene: TRBV7-2; CDR3 length: 13
CDR3 protein: ASSTGWKTNTEAF; J gene: TRBJ1-1; V gene: TRBV27; CDR3 length: 13
CDR3 protein: ASSHPRGQETQY; J gene: TRBJ2-5; V gene: TRBV7-9; CDR3 length: 12
CDR3 protein: ASSQAGTFIEKLF; J gene: TRBJ1-4; V gene: TRBV4-2; CDR3 length: 13
CDR3 protein: SADSGESYEQY; J gene: TRBJ2-7; V gene: TRBV20-1; CDR3 length: 11
CDR3 protein: ASSQDNRGYEQY; J gene: TRBJ2-7; V gene: TRBV14; CDR3 length: 12
CDR3 protein: AINPRGTFGVQY; J gene: TRBJ2-7; V gene: TRBV10-3; CDR3 length: 12
CDR3 protein: ASTDGGNEQF; J gene: TRBJ2-1; V gene: TRBV27; CDR3 length: 10
CDR3 protein: ASIEGGTDTQY; J gene: TRBJ2-3; V gene: TRBV6-1; CDR3 length: 11
CDR3 protein: ASGLVEVSEQY; J gene: TRBJ2-7; V gene: TRBV12-5; CDR3 length: 11
CDR3 protein: ASSFRTLATADSRGEQY; J gene: TRBJ2-7; V gene: TRBV12-3/TRBV12-4; CDR3 length: 17
CDR3 protein: ASSDGQSYEQY; J gene: TRBJ2-7; V gene: TRBV7-9; CDR3 length: 11
CDR3 protein: ASSEPRGGAYEQY; J gene: TRBJ2-7; V gene: TRBV2; CDR3 length: 13
CDR3 protein: ASTTPRTGNSPLH; J gene: TRBJ1-6; V gene: TRBV6-1; CDR3 length: 13
CDR3 protein: ASSPNGDEQY; J gene: TRBJ2-7; V gene: TRBV6-1; CDR3 length: 10
CDR3 protein: ASSYGTDNSPLH; J gene: TRBJ1-6; V gene: TRBV7-6; CDR3 length: 12
CDR3 protein: ASSPGTGREEPQH; J gene: TRBJ1-5; V gene: TRBV7-6; CDR3 length: 13
CDR3 protein: ASSQVGQTEAF; J gene: TRBJ1-1; V gene: TRBV4-1; CDR3 length: 11
CDR3 protein: ASGLGTGDYNEQF; J gene: TRBJ2-1; V gene: TRBV12-5; CDR3 length: 13
CDR3 protein: ASSLNRVSGHEQY; J gene: TRBJ2-7; V gene: TRBV7-2; CDR3 length: 13
CDR3 protein: ATGETEAF; J gene: TRBJ1-1; V gene: TRBV7-4; CDR3 length: 8